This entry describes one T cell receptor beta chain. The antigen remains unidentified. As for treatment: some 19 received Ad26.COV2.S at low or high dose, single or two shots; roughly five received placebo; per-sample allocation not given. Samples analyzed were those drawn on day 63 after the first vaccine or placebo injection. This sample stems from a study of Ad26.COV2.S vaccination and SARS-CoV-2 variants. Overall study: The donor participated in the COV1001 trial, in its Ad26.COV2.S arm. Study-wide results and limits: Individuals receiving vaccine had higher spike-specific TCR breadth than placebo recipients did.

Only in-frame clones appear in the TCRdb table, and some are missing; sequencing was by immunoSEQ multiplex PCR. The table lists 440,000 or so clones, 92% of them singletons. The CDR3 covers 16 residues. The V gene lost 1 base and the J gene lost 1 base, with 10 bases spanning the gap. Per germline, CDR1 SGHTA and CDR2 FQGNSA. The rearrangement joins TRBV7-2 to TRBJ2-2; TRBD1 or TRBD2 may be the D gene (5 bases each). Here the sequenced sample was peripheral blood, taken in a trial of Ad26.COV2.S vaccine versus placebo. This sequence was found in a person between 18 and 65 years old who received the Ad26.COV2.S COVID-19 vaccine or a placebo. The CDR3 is CASSLGGSGNTGELFF. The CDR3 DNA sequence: TGTGCCAGCAGCTTAGGGGGGTCAGGGAACACCGGGGAGCTGTTTTTT.